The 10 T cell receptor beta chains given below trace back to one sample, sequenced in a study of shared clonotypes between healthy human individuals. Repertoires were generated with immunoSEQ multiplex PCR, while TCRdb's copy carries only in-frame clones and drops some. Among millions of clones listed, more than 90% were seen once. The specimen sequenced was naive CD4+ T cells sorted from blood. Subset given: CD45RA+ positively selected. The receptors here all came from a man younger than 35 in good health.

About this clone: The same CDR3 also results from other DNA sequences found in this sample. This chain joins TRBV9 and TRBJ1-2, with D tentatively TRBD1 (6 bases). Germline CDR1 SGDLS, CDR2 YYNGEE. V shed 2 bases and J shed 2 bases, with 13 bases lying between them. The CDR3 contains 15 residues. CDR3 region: CASSVGGSGNYGYTF. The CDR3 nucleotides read TGTGCCAGCAGCGTCGGGGGCAGTGGAAACTATGGCTACACCTTC.

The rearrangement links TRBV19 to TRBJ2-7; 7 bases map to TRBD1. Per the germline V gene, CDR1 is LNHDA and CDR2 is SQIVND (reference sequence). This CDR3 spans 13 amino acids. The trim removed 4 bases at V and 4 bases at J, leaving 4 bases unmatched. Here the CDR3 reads CASSRDRWYEQYF. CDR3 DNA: TGTGCCAGTAGTAGGGACAGATGGTACGAGCAGTACTTC.

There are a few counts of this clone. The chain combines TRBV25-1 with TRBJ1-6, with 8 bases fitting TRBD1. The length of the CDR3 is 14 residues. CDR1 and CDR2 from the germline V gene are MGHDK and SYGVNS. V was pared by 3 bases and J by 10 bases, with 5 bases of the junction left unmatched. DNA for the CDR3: TGTGCCAGCAGTGAGTCGGACAGGGTCTCACCCCTCCACTTT. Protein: CASSESDRVSPLHF.

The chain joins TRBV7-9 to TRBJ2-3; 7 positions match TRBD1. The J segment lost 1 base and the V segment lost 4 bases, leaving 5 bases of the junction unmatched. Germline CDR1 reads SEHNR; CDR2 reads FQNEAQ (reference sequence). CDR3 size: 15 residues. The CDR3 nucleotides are TGTGCCAGCAGCTCCCCCGACAGGGGCACAGATACGCAGTATTTT. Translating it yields CASSSPDRGTDTQYF.

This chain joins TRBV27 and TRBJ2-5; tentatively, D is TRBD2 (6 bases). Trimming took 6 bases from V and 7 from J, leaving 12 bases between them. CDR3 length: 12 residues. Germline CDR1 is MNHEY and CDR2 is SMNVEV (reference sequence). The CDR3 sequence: CASRGLGRTQYF. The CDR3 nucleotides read TGTGCCAGCAGGGGACTGGGTAGGACCCAGTACTTC.

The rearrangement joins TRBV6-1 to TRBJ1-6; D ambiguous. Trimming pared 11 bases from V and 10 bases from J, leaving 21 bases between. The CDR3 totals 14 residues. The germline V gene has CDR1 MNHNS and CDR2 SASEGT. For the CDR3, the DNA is TGTGCCGGCTACGGGAACCCGAGCCTCTCACCCCTCCACTTT. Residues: CAGYGNPSLSPLHF.

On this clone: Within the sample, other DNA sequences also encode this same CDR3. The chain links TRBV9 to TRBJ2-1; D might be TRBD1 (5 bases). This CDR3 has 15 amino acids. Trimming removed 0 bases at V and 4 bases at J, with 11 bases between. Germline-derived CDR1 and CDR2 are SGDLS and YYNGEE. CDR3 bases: TGTGCCAGCAGCGTAGCTTTAGGGGCTTACAATGAGCAGTTCTTC. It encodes CASSVALGAYNEQFF.

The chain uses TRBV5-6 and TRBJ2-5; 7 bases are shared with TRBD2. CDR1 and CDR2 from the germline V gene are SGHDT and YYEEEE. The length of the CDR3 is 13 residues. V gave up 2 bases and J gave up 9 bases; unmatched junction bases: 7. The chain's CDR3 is CASSLSGAKAQYF. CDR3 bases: TGTGCCAGCAGCTTAAGCGGGGCTAAGGCCCAGTACTTC.

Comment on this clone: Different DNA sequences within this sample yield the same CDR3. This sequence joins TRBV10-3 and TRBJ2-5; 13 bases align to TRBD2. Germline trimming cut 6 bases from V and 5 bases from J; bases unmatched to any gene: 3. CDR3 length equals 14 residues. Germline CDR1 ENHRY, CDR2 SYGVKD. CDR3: CAISGLAGVETQYF. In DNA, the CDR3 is TGTGCCATCAGCGGACTAGCGGGGGTGGAGACCCAGTACTTC.

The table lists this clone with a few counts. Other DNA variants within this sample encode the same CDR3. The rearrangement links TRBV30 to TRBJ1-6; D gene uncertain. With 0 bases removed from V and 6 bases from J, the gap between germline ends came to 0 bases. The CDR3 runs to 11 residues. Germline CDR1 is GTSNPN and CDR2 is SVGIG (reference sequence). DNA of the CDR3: TGTGCCTGGAGTGTTAATTCACCCCTCCACTTT. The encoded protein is CAWSVNSPLHF.